This TCR beta chain was documented in a study of spatial heterogeneity in lung cancer. The sample's time point: sample taken at primary tumor resection. TCRdb reanalysed the 5' RACE reads using MiXCR and keeps one entry per CDR3 protein. The data hold 2,900 or so distinct CDR3 sequences, with around 4.5% observed a single time. The table lists this clonotype with many counts. Sequencing used normal lung tissue next to the tumor, obtained at surgery. This receptor was taken from a male donor with early-stage non-small cell lung cancer.

CDR3 DNA sequence: TGTGCCAGCAGGGGGGACAGGGGGAATCAGCCCCAGCATTTT. Translation gives CASRGDRGNQPQHF. This sequence joins TRBV12-3 or TRBV12-4 and TRBJ1-5, with 11 bases lining up with TRBD1. CDR3 length: 14 residues. The V and J ends lost 6 bases and 4 bases, in that order; junction bases with no gene match: 2.